This T cell receptor (beta chain) was sequenced for a study of long-term antiretroviral therapy in people with HIV. Study outcomes and limitations: Dating from the mid-2000s to the late 2010s, the blood was possibly obtained under older ART regimens.

This was the immunoSEQ v3.0 assay at survey level. Some clones are missing from TCRdb's copy, which holds only in-frame ones; the method was immunoSEQ multiplex PCR. The sample records tens of thousands of clones, about 88% being singletons. Note on this clone: Its antigen is unknown.

The V segment lost 6 bases and the J segment 4 bases; nucleotides outside the gene matches: 6. This CDR3 contains 14 residues. CDR1 is MNHNS and CDR2 is SASEGT in the germline V gene. This sample comprised unsorted PBMCs, obtained 2.7 to 2.9 years before starting antiretroviral therapy. This sequence joins TRBV6-1 and TRBJ2-5; 9 bases map to TRBD2. This clonotype was sampled from a woman under 40 with HIV. The chain's CDR3 is CASRGGGAGETQYF. CDR3 coding DNA: TGTGCCAGCAGAGGCGGGGGGGCAGGAGAGACCCAGTACTTC.